The TCR beta chain described here comes from a study of T-cell reconstitution after alpha-beta-depleted transplantation in children (dated by TCRdb to about 2016). With respect to the entire study: T-cell immune reconstitution after TCRalphabeta/CD19-depleted allogeneic hematopoietic cell transplantation in children was quantitatively tracked in the study by means of TCR repertoire profiling.

There are 15 amino acids in the CDR3, from cysteine to phenylalanine inclusive. Left in the record is the CDR3 DNA by itself, 45 bases read in frame from the first base. Based on the germline V gene, the CDR1 and CDR2 sequences are SGHAT and FQNNGV. V loses 3 bases, J loses 2 bases, and the germline ends lie 14 bases apart. Library method: PCR. The sequencing machine was an Illumina HiSeq 2500. Molecular barcoding was employed in the preparation of TCR libraries, with unique molecular identifiers being used to normalize TCRbeta repertoire quantification. Using fastp trimming at Q25 and MiXCR clonotype assembly, TCRdb reanalyzed the public sequencing data and kept in-frame beta chains. Duplicate CDR3 protein sequences are folded into a single record with the most common DNA and genes. The sample yields around 400,000 distinct CDR3 sequences; around 20% were counted once. The biggest ten clones account for about 3.8% of the sample.

This clonotype was counted only a few times. Its antigen specificity is not known. No base qualities exist here, and no much larger clone lies one base off it. The chain is made from TRBV11-2 and TRBJ2-7, with the D segment identity uncertain. Sequencing used PBMCs from the stem cell graft donor, obtained from the stem cell graft. The receptor was isolated from a human donor who donated a stem cell graft to a child with acute myeloid leukemia. The CDR3 region has the sequence CASSFLRYSAYEQYF. The DNA reads as follows: TGTGCCAGCAGCTTCCTGCGGTACTCCGCCTACGAGCAGTACTTC.